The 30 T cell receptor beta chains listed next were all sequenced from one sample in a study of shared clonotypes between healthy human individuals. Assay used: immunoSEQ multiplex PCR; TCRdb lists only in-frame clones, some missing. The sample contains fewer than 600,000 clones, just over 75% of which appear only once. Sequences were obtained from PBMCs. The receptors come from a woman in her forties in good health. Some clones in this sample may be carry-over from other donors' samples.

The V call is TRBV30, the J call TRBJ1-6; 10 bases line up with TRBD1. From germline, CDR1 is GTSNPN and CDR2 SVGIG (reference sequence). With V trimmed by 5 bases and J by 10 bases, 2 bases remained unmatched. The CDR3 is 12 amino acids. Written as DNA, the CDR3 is TGTGCCTGGGACAGGGGGCGGTCACCCCTCCACTTT. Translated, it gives CAWDRGRSPLHF.

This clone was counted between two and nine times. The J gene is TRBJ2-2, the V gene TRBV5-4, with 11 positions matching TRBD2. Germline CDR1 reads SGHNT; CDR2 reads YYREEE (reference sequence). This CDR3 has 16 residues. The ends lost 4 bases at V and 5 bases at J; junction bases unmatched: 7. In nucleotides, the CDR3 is TGTGCCAGCAGCCAACGGACTAGCGGGCGGACCGGGGAGCTGTTTTTT. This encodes CASSQRTSGRTGELFF.

CDR3 residues: CASSASTGDNGYTF. The CDR3 DNA reads as TGTGCCAGCTCGGCCTCGACAGGGGATAATGGCTACACCTTC. The V and J genes are TRBV18 and TRBJ1-2, with 8 bases matching TRBD1. Germline trimming cut 6 bases from V and 6 bases from J; bases unmatched to any gene: 9. The germline gives CDR1 KGHSH, CDR2 LQKENI. CDR3 size: 14 residues.

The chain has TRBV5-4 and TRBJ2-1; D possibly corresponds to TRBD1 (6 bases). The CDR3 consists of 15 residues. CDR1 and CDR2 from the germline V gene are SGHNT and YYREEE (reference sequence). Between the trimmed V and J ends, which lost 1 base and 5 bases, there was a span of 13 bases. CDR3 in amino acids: CASSLPDRRNNEQFF. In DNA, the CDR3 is TGTGCCAGCAGCTTGCCGGACAGAAGAAACAATGAGCAGTTCTTC.

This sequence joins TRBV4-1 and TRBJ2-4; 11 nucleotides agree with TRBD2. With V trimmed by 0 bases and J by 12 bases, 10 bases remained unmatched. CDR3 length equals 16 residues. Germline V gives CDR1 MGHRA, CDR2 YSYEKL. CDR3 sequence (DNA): TGCGCCAGCAGCCAAGATCTTGGTAGCGGGAGGGTCGATCAGTACTTC. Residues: CASSQDLGSGRVDQYF.

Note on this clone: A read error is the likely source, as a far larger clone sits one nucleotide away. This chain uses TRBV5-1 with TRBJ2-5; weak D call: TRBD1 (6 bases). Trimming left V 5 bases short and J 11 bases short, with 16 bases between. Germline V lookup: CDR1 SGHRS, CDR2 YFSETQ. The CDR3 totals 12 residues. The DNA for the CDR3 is TGCGCCAGCAGTTCACAGGGATGGAGGCAGTACTTC. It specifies CASSSQGWRQYF.

CDR3 nucleotides: TGTGCCAGCAGCTCAGGCGGGTTAGTCATAGAGACCCAGTACTTC. As protein: CASSSGGLVIETQYF. The chain employs TRBV5-4 and TRBJ2-5, with a weak D call TRBD2 (5 bases). There are 15 residues in the CDR3. Germline V lookup: CDR1 SGHNT, CDR2 YYREEE (reference sequence). Trimming removed 3 bases at V and 4 bases at J, with 16 bases between.

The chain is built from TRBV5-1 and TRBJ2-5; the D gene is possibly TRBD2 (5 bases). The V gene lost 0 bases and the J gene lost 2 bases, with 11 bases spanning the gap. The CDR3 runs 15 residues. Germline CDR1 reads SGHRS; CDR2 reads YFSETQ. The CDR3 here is CASSLGQRKQETQYF. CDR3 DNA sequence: TGCGCCAGCAGCTTGGGCCAGCGGAAACAAGAGACCCAGTACTTC. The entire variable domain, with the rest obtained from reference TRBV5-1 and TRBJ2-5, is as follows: KAGVTQTPRYLIKTRGQQVTLSCSPISGHRSVSWYQQTPGQGLQFLFEYFSETQRNKGNFPGRFSGRQFSNSRSEMNVSTLELGDSALYLCASSLGQRKQETQYFGPGTRLLVL.

Written as DNA, the CDR3 is TGCGCCAGCAGCCAAGATCCCCTGACAGGGAAATCGTCCGAGCAGTACTTC. Translating it yields CASSQDPLTGKSSEQYF. The V call is TRBV4-1, the J call TRBJ2-7, with 7 bases matching TRBD1. The CDR3 extends over 17 amino acids. Germline V CDR1 and CDR2: MGHRA, YSYEKL. With 0 bases clipped from V and 6 bases from J, the junction kept 14 bases outside the gene matches.

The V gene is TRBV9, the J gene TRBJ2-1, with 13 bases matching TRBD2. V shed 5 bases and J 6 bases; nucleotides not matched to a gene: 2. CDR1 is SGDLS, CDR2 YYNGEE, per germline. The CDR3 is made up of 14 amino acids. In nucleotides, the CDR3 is TGTGCCAGCAGTAGGACTAGCGGGAGCAATGAGCAGTTCTTC. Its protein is CASSRTSGSNEQFF.

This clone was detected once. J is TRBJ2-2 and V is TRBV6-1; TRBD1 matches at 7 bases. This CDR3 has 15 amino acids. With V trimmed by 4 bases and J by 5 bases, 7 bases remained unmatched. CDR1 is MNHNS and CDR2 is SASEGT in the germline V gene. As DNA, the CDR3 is TGTGCCAGCAGTGGCTCCGACAGGGTTACCGGGGAGCTGTTTTTT. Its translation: CASSGSDRVTGELFF.

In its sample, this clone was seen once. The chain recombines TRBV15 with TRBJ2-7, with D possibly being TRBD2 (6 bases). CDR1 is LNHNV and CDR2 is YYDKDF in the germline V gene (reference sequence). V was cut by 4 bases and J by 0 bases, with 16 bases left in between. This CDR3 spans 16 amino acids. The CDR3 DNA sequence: TGTGCCACCAGCAATCTTTGGGGGACTTTCTCCTACGAGCAGTACTTC. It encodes CATSNLWGTFSYEQYF.

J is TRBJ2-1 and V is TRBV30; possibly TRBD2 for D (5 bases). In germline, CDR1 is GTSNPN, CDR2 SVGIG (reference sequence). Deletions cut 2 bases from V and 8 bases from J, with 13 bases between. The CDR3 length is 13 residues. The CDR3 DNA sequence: TGTGCCTGGAGTCTACTAGTTCACTATGAGCAGTTCTTC. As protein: CAWSLLVHYEQFF.

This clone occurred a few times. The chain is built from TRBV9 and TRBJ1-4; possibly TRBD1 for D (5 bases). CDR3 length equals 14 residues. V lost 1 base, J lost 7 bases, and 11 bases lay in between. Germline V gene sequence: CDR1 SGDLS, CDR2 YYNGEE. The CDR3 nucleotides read TGTGCCAGCAGCGTACTCCCAGGGAGTGAAAAACTGTTTTTT. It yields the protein CASSVLPGSEKLFF.

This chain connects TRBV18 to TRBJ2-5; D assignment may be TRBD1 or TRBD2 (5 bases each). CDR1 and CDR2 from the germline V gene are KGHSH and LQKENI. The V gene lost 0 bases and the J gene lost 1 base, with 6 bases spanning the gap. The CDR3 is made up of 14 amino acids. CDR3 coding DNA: TGTGCCAGCTCACCACCGGGGACCCAAGAGACCCAGTACTTC. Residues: CASSPPGTQETQYF.

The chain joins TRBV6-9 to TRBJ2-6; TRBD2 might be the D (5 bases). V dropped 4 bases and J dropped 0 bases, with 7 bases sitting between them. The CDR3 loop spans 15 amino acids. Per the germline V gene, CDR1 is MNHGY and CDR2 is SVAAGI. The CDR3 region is CASSCGHSGANVLTF. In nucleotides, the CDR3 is TGTGCCAGCAGTTGCGGGCACTCTGGGGCCAACGTCCTGACTTTC.

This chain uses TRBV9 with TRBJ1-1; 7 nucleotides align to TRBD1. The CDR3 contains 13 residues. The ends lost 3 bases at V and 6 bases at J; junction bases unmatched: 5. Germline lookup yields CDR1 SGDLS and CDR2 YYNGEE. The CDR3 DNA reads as TGTGCCAGCAGCGCCCGGGGGACAGCTGAAGCTTTCTTT. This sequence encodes CASSARGTAEAFF.

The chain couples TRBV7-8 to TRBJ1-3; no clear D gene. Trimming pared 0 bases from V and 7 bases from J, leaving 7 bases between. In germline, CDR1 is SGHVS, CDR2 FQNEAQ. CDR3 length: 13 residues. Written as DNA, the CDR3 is TGTGCCAGCAGCTTAGCGGTGGGGAACACCATATATTTT. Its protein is CASSLAVGNTIYF.

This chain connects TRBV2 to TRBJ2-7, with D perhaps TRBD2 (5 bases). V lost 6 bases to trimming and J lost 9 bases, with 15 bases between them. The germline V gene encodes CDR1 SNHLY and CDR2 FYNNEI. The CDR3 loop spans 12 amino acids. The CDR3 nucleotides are TGTGCCAGCAGCCCTTTGGGGAGCTCGCAGTACTTC. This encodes CASSPLGSSQYF. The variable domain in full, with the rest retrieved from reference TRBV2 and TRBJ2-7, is EPEVTQTPSHQVTQMGQEVILRCVPISNHLYFYWYRQILGQKVEFLVSFYNNEISEKSEIFDDQFSVERPDGSNFTLKIRSTKLEDSAMYFCASSPLGSSQYFGPGTRLTVT.

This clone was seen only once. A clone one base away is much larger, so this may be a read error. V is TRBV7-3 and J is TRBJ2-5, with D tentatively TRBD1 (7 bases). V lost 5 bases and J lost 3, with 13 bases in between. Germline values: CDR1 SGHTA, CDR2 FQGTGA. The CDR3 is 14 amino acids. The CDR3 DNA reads TGTGCCAGCAGCGCCCAGGGGGGAAAAGAGACCCAGTACTTC. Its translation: CASSAQGGKETQYF.

In DNA, the CDR3 is TGTGCCACCAGCCCCGGGACGGTCTCCTACGAGCAGTACTTC. It encodes CATSPGTVSYEQYF. The V and J genes are TRBV15 and TRBJ2-7; D possibly matches TRBD1 or TRBD2 (5 bases each). Germline CDR1 is LNHNV and CDR2 is YYDKDF (reference sequence). The CDR3 extends over 14 amino acids. Trimming pared 5 bases from V and 0 bases from J, leaving 11 bases between.

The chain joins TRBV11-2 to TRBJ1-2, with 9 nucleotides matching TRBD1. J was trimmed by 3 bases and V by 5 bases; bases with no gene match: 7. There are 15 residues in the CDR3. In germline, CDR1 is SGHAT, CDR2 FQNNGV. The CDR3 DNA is TGTGCCAGCAGCCAGAGACAGGGGGTCGACTATGGCTACACCTTC. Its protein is CASSQRQGVDYGYTF.

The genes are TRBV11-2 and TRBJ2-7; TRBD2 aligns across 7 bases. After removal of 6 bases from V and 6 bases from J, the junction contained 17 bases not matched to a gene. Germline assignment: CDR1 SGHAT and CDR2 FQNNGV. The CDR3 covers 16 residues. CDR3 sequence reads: CASRSQREGPFSEQYF. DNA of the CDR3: TGTGCCAGCAGATCCCAAAGGGAGGGCCCCTTTTCCGAGCAGTACTTC.

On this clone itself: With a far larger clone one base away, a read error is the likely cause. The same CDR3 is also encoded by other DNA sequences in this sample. In DNA, the CDR3 is TGTGCCTGGAGTGCGCCAGCGGGGGAGACGCAGTACTTC. Translation gives CAWSAPAGETQYF. This sequence joins TRBV30 and TRBJ2-5; TRBD2 matches 8 bases. Germline V gives CDR1 GTSNPN, CDR2 SVGIG (reference sequence). There are 13 residues in the CDR3.

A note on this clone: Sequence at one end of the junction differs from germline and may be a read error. CDR3 nucleotides: TGCGCCAGCAGCCAAGATCGGTTTAGACAGCACACTGAAGCTTTCTTT. This sequence encodes CASSQDRFRQHTEAFF. The chain uses TRBV5-4 and TRBJ1-1, with a possible D match to TRBD1 (5 bases). The CDR3 is 16 residues long. Germline V gene data show CDR1 as SGHNT and CDR2 as YYREEE (reference sequence). The entire variable domain, with the rest obtained from reference TRBV5-4 and TRBJ1-1, is as follows: ETGVTQSPTHLIKTRGQQVTLRCSSQSGHNTVSWYQQALGQGPQFIFQYYREEENGRGNFPPRFSGLQFPNYSSELNVNALELDDSALYLCASSQDRFRQHTEAFFGQGTRLTVV.

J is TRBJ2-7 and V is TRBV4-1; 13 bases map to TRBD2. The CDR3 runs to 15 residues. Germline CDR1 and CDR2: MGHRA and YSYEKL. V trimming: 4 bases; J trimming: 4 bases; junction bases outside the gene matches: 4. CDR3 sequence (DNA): TGCGCCAGCAGCCTGACTAGCGGGAGGAGGTACGAGCAGTACTTC. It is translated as CASSLTSGRRYEQYF.

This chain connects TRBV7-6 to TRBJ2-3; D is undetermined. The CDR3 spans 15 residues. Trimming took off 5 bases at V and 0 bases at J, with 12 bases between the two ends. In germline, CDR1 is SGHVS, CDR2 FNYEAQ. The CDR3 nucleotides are TGTGCCAGCAGCCTCCAGCCTGAGAGCACAGATACGCAGTATTTT. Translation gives CASSLQPESTDTQYF. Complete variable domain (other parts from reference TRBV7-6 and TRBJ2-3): GAGVSQSPRYKVTKRGQDVALRCDPISGHVSLYWYRQALGQGPEFLTYFNYEAQQDKSGLPNDRFSAERPEGSISTLTIQRTEQRDSAMYRCASSLQPESTDTQYFGPGTRLTVL.

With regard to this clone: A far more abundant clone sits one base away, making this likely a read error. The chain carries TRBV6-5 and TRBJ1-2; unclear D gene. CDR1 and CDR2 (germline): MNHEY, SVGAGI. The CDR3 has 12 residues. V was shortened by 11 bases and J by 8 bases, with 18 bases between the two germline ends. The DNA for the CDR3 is TGTGCCCGTGCTACGGGCGTTGGGGGCTACACCTTC. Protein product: CARATGVGGYTF.

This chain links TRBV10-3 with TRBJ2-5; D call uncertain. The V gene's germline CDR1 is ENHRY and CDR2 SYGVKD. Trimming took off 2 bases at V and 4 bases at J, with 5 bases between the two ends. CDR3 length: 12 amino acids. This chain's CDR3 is CAISEVGETQYF. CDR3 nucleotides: TGTGCCATCAGTGAGGTGGGAGAGACCCAGTACTTC.

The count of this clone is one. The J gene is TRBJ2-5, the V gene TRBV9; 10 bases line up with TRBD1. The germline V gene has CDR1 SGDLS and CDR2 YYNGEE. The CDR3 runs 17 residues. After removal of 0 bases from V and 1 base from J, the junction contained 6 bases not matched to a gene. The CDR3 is CASSVVPWDRGQETQYF. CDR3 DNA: TGTGCCAGCAGCGTAGTGCCGTGGGACAGGGGCCAAGAGACCCAGTACTTC.